Listed here are 8 T cell receptor beta chains from one sample, sequenced in a study of T-cell reconstitution after alpha-beta-depleted transplantation in children. Unique molecular identifiers featured in how the TCRbeta library was prepared. One entry per CDR3 protein results from TCRdb running MiXCR on the PCR reads. The sample lists 97,000 or so distinct CDR3 sequences, 5% to 6% occurring once. The specimen was PBMCs, mostly from graft donor cells, collected 60 days after TCRalphabeta/CD19-depleted stem cell transplant. The receptor set was obtained from a female patient aged 2-15 years who had a stem cell transplant for Fanconi anemia, so the T cells may come from the graft donor.

In this sample, this clonotype turned up many times. CDR3 in amino acids: CASSLAGKGLNQPQHF. As DNA, the CDR3 is TGCGCCAGCAGCTTGGCCGGCAAAGGGCTAAATCAGCCCCAGCATTTT. V is TRBV5-1 and J is TRBJ1-5; no reliable D call. Germline values: CDR1 SGHRS, CDR2 YFSETQ. CDR3 length: 16 residues. Trimming took off 0 bases at V and 4 bases at J, with 14 bases between the two ends.

In this sample, this clonotype turned up many times. The chain recombines TRBV5-1 with TRBJ2-1; TRBD1 matches at 8 bases. J gave up 4 bases and V 1 base, and 4 bases lay outside the gene matches. The CDR3 loop spans 15 amino acids. Germline assignment: CDR1 SGHRS and CDR2 YFSETQ. The CDR3 coding sequence is TGCGCCAGCAGCTTGCCGGGACAGGTGTACAATGAGCAGTTCTTC. Protein: CASSLPGQVYNEQFF. The whole variable domain, remainder taken from reference TRBV5-1 and TRBJ2-1, is KAGVTQTPRYLIKTRGQQVTLSCSPISGHRSVSWYQQTPGQGLQFLFEYFSETQRNKGNFPGRFSGRQFSNSRSEMNVSTLELGDSALYLCASSLPGQVYNEQFFGPGTRLTVL.

This clonotype was seen many times. J is TRBJ2-5 and V is TRBV20-1; the D call may be TRBD1 or TRBD2 (6 bases each). The germline gives CDR1 DFQATT, CDR2 SNEGSKA (reference sequence). Between the trimmed V and J ends, which lost 2 bases and 1 base, there was a span of 11 bases. The CDR3 sequence is 14 residues long. The CDR3 DNA is TGCAGTGCTAGAATGGGGGGCGCCCAAGAGACCCAGTACTTC. The encoded protein is CSARMGGAQETQYF.

This clonotype was counted at least ten times. The gene calls are TRBV18 and TRBJ2-5; no clear D. Per the germline V gene, CDR1 is KGHSH and CDR2 is LQKENI. The CDR3 extends over 14 amino acids. V lost 1 base, J lost 4 bases, and 10 bases lay in between. This CDR3 reads CASSPQPSRETQYF. The CDR3 bases are TGTGCCAGCTCACCACAGCCTAGTAGAGAGACCCAGTACTTC.

This clonotype occurred many times. CDR3 bases: TGTGCCACCAGTGATGCTAGTTATGAGCAGTTCTTC. It encodes CATSDASYEQFF. The chain carries TRBV24-1 and TRBJ2-1; D not certain. Germline CDR1 KGHDR, CDR2 SFDVKD. This CDR3 contains 12 residues. V lost 3 bases to trimming and J lost 8 bases, with 7 bases between them.

This clonotype was found a few times. The CDR3 DNA follows: TGTGCCAGCAGCTTAGGGGCGACTTGGCTGACGGATACGCAGTATTTT. Protein sequence: CASSLGATWLTDTQYF. The V call is TRBV7-2, the J call TRBJ2-3; D call uncertain. The germline V and J ends were trimmed by 1 base and 6 bases, with 17 bases remaining between them. Germline CDR1 reads SGHTA; CDR2 reads FQGNSA. This CDR3 is 16 amino acids long.

There are a few counts of this clonotype. The V call is TRBV20-1, the J call TRBJ2-1; D is undetermined. CDR3 length: 14 amino acids. Germline V gives CDR1 DFQATT, CDR2 SNEGSKA (reference sequence). Trimming stripped 3 bases from V and 3 bases from J, with 12 bases between. The CDR3 protein is CSARDKGNYNEQFF. As DNA, the CDR3 is TGCAGTGCTAGGGATAAGGGCAACTACAATGAGCAGTTCTTC.

Ten or more counts support this clonotype. The rearrangement joins TRBV25-1 to TRBJ2-6, with a weak D call TRBD1 (5 bases). CDR1 and CDR2 from the germline V gene are MGHDK and SYGVNS. This CDR3 spans 13 amino acids. CDR3: CATAESGANVLTF. Written as DNA, the CDR3 is TGTGCGACAGCCGAATCTGGGGCCAACGTCCTGACTTTC. The variable domain in full, completed from reference TRBV25-1 and TRBJ2-6, reads EADIYQTPRYLVIGTGKKITLECSQTMGHDKMYWYQQDPGMELHLIHYSYGVNSTEKGDLSSESTVSRIRTEHFPLTLESARPSHTSQYLCATAESGANVLTFGAGSRLTVL.